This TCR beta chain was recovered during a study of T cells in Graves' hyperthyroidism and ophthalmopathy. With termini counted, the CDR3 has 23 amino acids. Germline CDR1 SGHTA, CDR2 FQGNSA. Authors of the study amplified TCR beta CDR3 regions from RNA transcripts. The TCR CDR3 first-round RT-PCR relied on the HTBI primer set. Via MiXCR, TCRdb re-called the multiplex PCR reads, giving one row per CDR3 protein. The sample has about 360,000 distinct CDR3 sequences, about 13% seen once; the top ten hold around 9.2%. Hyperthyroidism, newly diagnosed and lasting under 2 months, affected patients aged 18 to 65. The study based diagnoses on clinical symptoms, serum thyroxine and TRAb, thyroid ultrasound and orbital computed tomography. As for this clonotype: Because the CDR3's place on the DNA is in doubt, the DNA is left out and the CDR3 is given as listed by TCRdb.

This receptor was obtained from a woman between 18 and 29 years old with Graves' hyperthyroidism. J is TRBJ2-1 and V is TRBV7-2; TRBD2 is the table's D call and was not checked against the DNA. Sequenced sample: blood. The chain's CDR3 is CASSFYICSARDNQRGRYNEQFF.